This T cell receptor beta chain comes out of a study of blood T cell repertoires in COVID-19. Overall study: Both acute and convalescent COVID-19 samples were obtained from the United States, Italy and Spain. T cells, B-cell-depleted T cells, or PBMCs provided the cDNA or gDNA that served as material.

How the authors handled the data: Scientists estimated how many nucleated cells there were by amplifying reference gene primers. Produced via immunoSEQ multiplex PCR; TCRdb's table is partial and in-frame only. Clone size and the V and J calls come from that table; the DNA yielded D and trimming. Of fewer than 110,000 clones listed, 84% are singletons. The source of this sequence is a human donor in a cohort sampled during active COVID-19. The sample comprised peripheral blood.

The CDR3 DNA follows: TGCGCCAGCAGCTTGGCGGGGGGGGCGAACACCGGGGAGCTGTTTTTT. Translation: CASSLAGGANTGELFF. J is TRBJ2-2 and V is TRBV5-1; 8 bases fit TRBD2. The CDR3 totals 16 residues. The J segment lost 0 bases and the V segment lost 0 bases, leaving 1 base of the junction unmatched. Looked up from germline, CDR1 is SGHRS and CDR2 is YFSETQ.